This T cell receptor (beta chain) was profiled in a study of post-analysis software for immune sequencing data. General observations from the study: With TRBV5-6, TRBV5-1 and TRBV20-1 included, about five TRBV segments were more frequent in patients than in controls. Significantly lower normalized Chao1 diversity was found in patients with multiple sclerosis relative to controls.

This CDR3 has 17 residues. CDR1 SGHRS and CDR2 YFSETQ come from the germline V gene. Trimming left V 1 base short and J 0 bases short, with 16 bases between. Note on this clonotype: Its target is unknown.

TCR beta libraries were prepared from cDNA with unique molecular identifiers. One entry per CDR3 protein results from TCRdb running MiXCR on the PCR reads. The sample holds 350,000 to 500,000 distinct CDR3 sequences; roughly 38% are singletons and the top ten take less than 8%. The clonotype was recovered from a girl aged 2 to 10 with multiple sclerosis. The chain joins TRBV5-1 to TRBJ1-2; D ambiguous. Specimen: blood. The CDR3 nucleotides are TGCGCCAGCAGCTTGTTACCGGCACGTGACGCTAACTATGGCTACACCTTC. Its protein is CASSLLPARDANYGYTF.